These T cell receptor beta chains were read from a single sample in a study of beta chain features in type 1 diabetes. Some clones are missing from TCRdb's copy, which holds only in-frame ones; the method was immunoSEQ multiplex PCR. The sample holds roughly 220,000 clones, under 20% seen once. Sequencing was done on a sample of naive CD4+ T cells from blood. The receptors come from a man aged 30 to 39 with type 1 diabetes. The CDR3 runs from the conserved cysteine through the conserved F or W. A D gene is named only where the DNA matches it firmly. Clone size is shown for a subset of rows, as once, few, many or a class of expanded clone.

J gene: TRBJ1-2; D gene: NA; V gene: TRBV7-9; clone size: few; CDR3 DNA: TGTGCCAGCACGAGAGCCCTCGCGTATGACTATGGCTACACCTTC; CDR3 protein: CASTRALAYDYGYTF
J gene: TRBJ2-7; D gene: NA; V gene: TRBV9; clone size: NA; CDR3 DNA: TGTGCCAGCAGCATCCCCCCGAATCAGGGGTATGCGGATTCCTACGAGCAGTACTTC; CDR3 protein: CASSIPPNQGYADSYEQYF
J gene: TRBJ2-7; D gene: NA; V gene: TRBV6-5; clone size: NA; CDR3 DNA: TGTGCCAGCAGTAGCCAAGGTCGTACTCTCTACGAGCAGTACTTC; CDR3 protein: CASSSQGRTLYEQYF
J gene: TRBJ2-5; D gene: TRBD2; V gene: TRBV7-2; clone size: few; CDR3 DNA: TGTGCCAGCAGCTTAGGGCTAGCGGGAGGTCGCCAAGAGACCCAGTACTTC; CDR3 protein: CASSLGLAGGRQETQYF
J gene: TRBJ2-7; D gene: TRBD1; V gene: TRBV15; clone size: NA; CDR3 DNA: TGTGCCACCAGCAGAACCGGGACAGGTCCCTACGAGCAGTACTTC; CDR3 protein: CATSRTGTGPYEQYF
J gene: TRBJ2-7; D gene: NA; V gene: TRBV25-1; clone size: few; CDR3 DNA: TGTGCCAGCAGTGAATCCCAGATTTACTCCTACGAGCAGTACTTC; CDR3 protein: CASSESQIYSYEQYF
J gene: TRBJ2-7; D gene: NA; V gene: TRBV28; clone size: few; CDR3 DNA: TGTGCCAGCAGTCTTTCCGTGATCTACGAGCAGTACTTC; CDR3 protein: CASSLSVIYEQYF
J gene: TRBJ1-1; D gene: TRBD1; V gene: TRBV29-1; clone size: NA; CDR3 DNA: TGCAGCGGGGGACAGGGGGCCGGCACTGAAGCTTTCTTT; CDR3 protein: CSGGQGAGTEAFF
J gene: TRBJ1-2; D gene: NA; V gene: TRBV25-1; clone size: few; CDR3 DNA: TGTGCCAGCAATGGGCAGGGACCCTATGGCTACACCTTC; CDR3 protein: CASNGQGPYGYTF
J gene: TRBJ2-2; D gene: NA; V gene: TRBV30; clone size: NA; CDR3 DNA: TGTGCCCGAGGAATCACCGGGGAGCTGTTTTTT; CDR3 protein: CARGITGELFF
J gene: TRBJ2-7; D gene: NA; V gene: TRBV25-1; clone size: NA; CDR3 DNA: TGTGCCAGCGCCCCAACGGTCAGATTCTCCTACGAGCAGTACTTC; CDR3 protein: CASAPTVRFSYEQYF
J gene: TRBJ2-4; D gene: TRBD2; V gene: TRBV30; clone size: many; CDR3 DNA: TGTGCCTGGAGTCTCGGGACTAGCGGGCCAGCCAAAAACATTCAGTACTTC; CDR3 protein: CAWSLGTSGPAKNIQYF
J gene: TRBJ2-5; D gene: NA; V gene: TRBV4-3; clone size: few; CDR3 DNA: TGCGCCAGCAGCCTGTCGCGCAGGGCCGGAGTAGAGACCCAGTACTTC; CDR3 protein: CASSLSRRAGVETQYF
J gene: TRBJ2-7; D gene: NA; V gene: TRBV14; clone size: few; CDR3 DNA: TGTGCCAGCAGCCAAGATCCGACGGGATCGGGGGAGCAGTACTTC; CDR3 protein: CASSQDPTGSGEQYF
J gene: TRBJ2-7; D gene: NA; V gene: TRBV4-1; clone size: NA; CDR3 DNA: TGCGCCAGCAGCCAAGCGGACCGGGGTTGGTACGAGCAGTACTTC; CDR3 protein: CASSQADRGWYEQYF
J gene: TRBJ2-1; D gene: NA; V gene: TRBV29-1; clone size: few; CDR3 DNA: TGCAGCGAAAAGAGCGCTATCAATGAGCAGTTCTTC; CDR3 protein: CSEKSAINEQFF
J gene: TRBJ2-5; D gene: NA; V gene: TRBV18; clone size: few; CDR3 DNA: TGTGCCAGCTCACCACCGTCTTCGGAGACCCAGTACTTC; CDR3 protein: CASSPPSSETQYF
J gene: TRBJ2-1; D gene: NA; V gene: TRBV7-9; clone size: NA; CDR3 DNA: TGTGCCAGCAGCTTAGGATGGGAACTCAATGAGCAGTTCTTC; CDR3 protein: CASSLGWELNEQFF
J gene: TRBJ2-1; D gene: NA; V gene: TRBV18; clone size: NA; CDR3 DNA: TGTGCCAGCTCACCTTCCTCCAGTACTGAGCAGTTCTTC; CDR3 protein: CASSPSSSTEQFF
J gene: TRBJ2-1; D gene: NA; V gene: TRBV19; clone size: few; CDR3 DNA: TGTGCCAGTAGTATCAACTATGAGCAGTTCTTC; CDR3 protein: CASSINYEQFF
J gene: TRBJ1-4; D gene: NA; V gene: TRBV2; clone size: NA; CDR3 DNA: TGTGCCAGCGGGGCGCAGGATGTGCGATTAGAAAAACTGTTTTTT; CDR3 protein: CASGAQDVRLEKLFF
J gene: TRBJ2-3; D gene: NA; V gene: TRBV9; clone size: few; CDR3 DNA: TGTGCCAGCAGCGTAACCGGAGGGTGGGCAGATACGCAGTATTTT; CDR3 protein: CASSVTGGWADTQYF
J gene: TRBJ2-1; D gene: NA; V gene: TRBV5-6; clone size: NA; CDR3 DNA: TGTGCCAGCAGCTTTGCGGGCTATGAGCAGTTCTTC; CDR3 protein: CASSFAGYEQFF
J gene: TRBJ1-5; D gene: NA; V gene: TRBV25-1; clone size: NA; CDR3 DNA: TGTGCCAGCAGTGAGGGCTATCAGCCCCAGCATTTT; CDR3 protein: CASSEGYQPQHF
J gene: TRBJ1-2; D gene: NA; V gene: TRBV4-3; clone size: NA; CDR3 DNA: TGCGCCAGCAGCCAAGCGGACACGTCTAACTATGGCTACACCTTC; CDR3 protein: CASSQADTSNYGYTF
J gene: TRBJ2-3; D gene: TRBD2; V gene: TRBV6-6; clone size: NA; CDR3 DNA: TGTGCCAGCAGTAACCCCAGCGGGAGGGCCGCAGATACGCAGTATTTT; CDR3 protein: CASSNPSGRAADTQYF
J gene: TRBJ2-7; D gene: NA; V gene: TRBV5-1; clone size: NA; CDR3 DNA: TGCGCCAGCAGCTTGGCACGGCAAAGCTCCTACGAGCAGTACTTC; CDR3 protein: CASSLARQSSYEQYF
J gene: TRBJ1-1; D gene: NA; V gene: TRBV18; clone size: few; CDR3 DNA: TGTGCCAGCTCACCCCCTTCGAACACTGAAGCTTTCTTT; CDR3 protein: CASSPPSNTEAFF
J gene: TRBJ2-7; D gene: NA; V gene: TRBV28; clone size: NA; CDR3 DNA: TGTGCCAGCAGTTTACAGGGAAGCTCCTACGAGCAGTACTTC; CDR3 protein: CASSLQGSSYEQYF
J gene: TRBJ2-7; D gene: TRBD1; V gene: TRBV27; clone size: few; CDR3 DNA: TGTGCCAGCAGTTCCGCGGGACAGGGAGGGGGCGAGCAGTACTTC; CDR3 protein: CASSSAGQGGGEQYF
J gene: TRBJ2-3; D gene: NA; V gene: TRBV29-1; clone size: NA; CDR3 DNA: TGCAGCGTTGACGCTCAAGGGCCCACAGATACGCAGTATTTT; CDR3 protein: CSVDAQGPTDTQYF
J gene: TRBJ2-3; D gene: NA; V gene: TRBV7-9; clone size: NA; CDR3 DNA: TGTGCCAGCAGCCCCAGGGGTGGGCAGGTGAGGACCACAGATACGCAGTATTTT; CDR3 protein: CASSPRGGQVRTTDTQYF